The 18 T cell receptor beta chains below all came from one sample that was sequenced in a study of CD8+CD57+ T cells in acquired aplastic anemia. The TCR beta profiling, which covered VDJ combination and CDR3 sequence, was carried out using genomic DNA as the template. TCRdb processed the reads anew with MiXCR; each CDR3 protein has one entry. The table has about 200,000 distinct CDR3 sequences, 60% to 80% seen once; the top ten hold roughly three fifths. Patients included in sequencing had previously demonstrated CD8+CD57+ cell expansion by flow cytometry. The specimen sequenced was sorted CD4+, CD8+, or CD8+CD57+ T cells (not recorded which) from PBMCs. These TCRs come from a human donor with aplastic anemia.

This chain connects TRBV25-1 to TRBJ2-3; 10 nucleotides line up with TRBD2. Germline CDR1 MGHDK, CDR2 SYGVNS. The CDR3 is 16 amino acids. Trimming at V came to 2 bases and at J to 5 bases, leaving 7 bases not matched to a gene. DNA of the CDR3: TGTGCCAGCAGTGAAGTAGCGGGGGGACGCGGAGATACGCAGTATTTT. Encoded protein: CASSEVAGGRGDTQYF.

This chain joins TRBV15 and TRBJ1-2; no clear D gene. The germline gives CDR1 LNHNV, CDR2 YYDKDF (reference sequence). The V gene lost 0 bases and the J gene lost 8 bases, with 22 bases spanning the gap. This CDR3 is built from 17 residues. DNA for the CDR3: TGTGCCACCAGCAGAGACGGTACGGCCAGTTCGGTCGGGGGCTACACCTTC. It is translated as CATSRDGTASSVGGYTF.

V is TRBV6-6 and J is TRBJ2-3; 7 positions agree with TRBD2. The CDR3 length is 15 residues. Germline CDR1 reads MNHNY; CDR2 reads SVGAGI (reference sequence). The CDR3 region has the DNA TGTACTTCCTCACATGCTAGCGGTAGCACAGATACGCAGTATTTT. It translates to CTSSHASGSTDTQYF.

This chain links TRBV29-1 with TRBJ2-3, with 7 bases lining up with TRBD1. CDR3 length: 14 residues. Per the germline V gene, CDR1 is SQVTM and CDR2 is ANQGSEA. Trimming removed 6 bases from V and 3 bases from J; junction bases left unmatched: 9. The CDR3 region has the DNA TGCAGCGTAAGGGGGCTAACGGGTACAGATACGCAGTATTTT. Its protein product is CSVRGLTGTDTQYF.

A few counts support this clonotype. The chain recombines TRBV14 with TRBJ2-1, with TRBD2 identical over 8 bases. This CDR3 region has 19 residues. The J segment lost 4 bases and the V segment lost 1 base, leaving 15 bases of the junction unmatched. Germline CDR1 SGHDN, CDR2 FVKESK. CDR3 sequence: CASSQVPHSGGPRYNEQFF. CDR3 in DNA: TGTGCCAGCAGCCAAGTACCACACTCGGGGGGGCCACGATACAATGAGCAGTTCTTC.

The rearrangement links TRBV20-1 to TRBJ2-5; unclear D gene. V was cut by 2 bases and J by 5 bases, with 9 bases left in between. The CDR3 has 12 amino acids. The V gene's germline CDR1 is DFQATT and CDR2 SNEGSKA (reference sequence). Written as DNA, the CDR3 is TGCAGTGCTAGATGGGCCAGTGAGACCCAGTACTTC. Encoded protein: CSARWASETQYF.

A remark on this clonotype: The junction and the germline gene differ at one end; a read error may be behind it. CDR3 loop: CDSSGRESYEQYF. DNA for the CDR3: TGTGACAGTAGTGGCAGGGAATCCTACGAGCAGTACTTT. V gene TRBV19 combines with J gene TRBJ2-7; maybe TRBD1 (5 bases). Germline CDR1 and CDR2: LNHDA and SQIVND (reference sequence). The CDR3 length is 13 residues.

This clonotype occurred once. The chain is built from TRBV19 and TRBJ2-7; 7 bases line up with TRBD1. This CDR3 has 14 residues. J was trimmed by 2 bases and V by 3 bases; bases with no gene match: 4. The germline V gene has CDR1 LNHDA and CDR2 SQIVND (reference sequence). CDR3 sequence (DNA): TGTGCCAGTAGTATGGCGACAGGGACCTACGAGCAGTACTTC. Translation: CASSMATGTYEQYF.

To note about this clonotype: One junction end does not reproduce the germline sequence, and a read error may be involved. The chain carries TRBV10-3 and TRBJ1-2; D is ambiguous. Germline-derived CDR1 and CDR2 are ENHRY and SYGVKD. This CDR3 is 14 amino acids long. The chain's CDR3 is CASSETRIFYGYTF. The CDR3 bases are TGTGCCAGCAGTGAAACGCGGATCTTCTATGGCTACACCTTC.

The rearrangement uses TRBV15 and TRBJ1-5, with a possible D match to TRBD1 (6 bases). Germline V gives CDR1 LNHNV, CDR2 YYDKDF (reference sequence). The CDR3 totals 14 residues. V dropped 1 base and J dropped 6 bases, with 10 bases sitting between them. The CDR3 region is CATSRVQGSQPQHF. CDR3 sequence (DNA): TGTGCCACCAGCAGAGTACAGGGATCTCAGCCCCAGCATTTT.

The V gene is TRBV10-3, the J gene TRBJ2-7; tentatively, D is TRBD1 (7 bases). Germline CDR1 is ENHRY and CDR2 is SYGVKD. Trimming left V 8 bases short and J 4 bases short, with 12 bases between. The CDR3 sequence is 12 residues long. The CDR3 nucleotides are TGTGCCATCCAGGCAGGGGGGTACGAGCAGTACTTC. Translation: CAIQAGGYEQYF.

The CDR3 DNA is TGTGCCACCAGTATTACAGGGGCTGAAGCTTTCTTT. Translation: CATSITGAEAFF. V and J are TRBV24-1 and TRBJ1-1; TRBD1 aligns across 7 bases. CDR3 length: 12 amino acids. Germline V gene sequence: CDR1 KGHDR, CDR2 SFDVKD. J gave up 6 bases and V 6 bases, and 3 bases lay outside the gene matches.

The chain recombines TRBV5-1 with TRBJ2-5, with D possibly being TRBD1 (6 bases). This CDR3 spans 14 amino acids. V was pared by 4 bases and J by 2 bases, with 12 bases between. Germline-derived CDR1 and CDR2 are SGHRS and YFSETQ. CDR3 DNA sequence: TGCGCCAGCAGCACAGCCGGGACACAAGAGACCCAGTACTTC. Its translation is CASSTAGTQETQYF.

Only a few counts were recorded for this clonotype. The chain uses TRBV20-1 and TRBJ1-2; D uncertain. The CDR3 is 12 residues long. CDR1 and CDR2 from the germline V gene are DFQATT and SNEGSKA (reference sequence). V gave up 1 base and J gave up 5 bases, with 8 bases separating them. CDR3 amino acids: CSARGSGYGYTF. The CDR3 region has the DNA TGCAGTGCTAGAGGTTCGGGGTATGGCTACACCTTC.

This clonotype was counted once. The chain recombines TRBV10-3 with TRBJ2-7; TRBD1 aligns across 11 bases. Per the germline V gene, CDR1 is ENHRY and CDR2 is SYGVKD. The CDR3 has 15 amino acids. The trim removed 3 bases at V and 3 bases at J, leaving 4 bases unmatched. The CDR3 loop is CAISEPGQGVYEQYF. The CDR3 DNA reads TGTGCCATCAGTGAACCGGGACAGGGGGTCTACGAGCAGTACTTC.

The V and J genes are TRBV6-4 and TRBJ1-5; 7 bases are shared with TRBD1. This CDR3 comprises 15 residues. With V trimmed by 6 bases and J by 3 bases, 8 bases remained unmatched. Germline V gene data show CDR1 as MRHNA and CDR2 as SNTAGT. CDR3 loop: CASSDRDSHNQPQHF. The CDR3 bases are TGTGCCAGCAGCGACCGGGACAGTCACAATCAGCCCCAGCATTTT.

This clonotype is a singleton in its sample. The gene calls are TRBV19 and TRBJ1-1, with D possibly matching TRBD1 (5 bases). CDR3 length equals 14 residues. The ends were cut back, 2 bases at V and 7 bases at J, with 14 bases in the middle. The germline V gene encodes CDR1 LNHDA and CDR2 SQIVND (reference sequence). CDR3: CASSIRGAKNEAFF. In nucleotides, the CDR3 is TGTGCCAGTAGTATAAGAGGGGCGAAGAATGAAGCTTTCTTT.

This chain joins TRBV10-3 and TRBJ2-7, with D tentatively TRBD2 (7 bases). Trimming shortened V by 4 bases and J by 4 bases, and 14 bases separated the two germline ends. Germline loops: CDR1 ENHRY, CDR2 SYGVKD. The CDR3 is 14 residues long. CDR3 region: CAISVSEGGYEQYF. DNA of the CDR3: TGTGCCATCAGTGTGTCAGAGGGGGGGTACGAGCAGTACTTC.